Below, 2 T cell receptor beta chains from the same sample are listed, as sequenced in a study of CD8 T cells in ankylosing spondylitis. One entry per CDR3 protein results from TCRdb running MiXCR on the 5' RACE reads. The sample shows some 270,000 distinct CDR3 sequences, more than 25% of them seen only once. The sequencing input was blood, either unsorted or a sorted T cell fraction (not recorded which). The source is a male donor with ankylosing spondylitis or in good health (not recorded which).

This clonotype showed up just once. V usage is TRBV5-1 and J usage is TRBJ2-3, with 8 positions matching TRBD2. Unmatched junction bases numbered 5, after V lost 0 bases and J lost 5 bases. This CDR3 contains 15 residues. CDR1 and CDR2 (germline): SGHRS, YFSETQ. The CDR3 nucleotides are TGCGCCAGCAGCTTGGAAGCGGGGGAGGTAGATACGCAGTATTTT. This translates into CASSLEAGEVDTQYF.

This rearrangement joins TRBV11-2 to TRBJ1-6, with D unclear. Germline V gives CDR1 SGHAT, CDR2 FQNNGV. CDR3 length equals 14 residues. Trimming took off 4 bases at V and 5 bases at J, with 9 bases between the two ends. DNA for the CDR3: TGTGCCAGCAGCTCGAATACAGATAATTCACCCCTCCACTTT. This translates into CASSSNTDNSPLHF.